This TCR beta chain was captured in a study of regulatory T cells in long-lasting Graves disease. V lost 8 bases to trimming and J lost 3 bases, with 13 bases between them. The CDR3 is 13 residues long. Per germline, CDR1 KGHSH and CDR2 LQKENI. There are many counts of this clonotype. Time point meaning: newly diagnosed GD, antithyroid drugs for less than 3 months. The TCR library was prepared using RNA isolated from PBMCs. Approximately 9.6-milliliter peripheral blood samples went into EDTA tubes. TCR beta libraries were built with iRepertoire HTBI primers and Arm-PCR of CDR3 regions. Via MiXCR, TCRdb re-called the multiplex PCR reads, giving one row per CDR3 protein. The sample includes roughly 500,000 distinct CDR3 sequences, roughly 12% of them seen just once. These data are also associated with another study on T cells in Graves' hyperthyroidism and ophthalmopathy.

The rearrangement joins TRBV18 to TRBJ2-5; tentatively, D is TRBD1 (6 bases). This TCR derives from a man aged 25 to 40 with Graves disease. The sample was peripheral blood mononuclear cells (PBMCs), taken at new diagnosis, from a patient treated with antithyroid drugs. In nucleotides, the CDR3 is TGTGCCAGCAGCCCTGGACAGAAAGAGACCCAGTACTTC. It is translated as CASSPGQKETQYF.